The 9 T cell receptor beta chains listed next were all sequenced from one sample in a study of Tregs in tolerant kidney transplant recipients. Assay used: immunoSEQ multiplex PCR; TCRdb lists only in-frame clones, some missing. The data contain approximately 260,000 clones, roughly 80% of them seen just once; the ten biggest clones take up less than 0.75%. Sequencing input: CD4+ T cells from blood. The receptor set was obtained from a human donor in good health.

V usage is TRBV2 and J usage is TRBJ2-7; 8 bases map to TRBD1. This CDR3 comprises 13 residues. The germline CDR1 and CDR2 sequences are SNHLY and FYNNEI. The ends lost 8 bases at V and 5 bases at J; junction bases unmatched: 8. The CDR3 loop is CASETDREHEQYF. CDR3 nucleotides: TGTGCCAGCGAGACGGACAGGGAACACGAGCAGTACTTC.

CDR3 sequence reads: CASTLGGVNEQFF. The CDR3 nucleotides are TGTGCCAGCACCCTGGGGGGGGTCAATGAGCAGTTCTTC. The chain has TRBV7-9 and TRBJ2-1; 7 bases agree with TRBD2. This CDR3 has 13 amino acids. Germline V gene sequence: CDR1 SEHNR, CDR2 FQNEAQ (reference sequence). The J segment lost 6 bases and the V segment lost 7 bases, leaving 6 bases of the junction unmatched.

The CDR3 DNA follows: TGTGCCAGCAGTGACTCTGCGACGGGCCCCTACACCTTC. This gives the protein CASSDSATGPYTF. V and J are TRBV6-4 and TRBJ1-2; no firm D call. V was shortened by 0 bases and J by 10 bases, with 12 bases between the two germline ends. The CDR3 totals 13 residues. The germline V gene has CDR1 MRHNA and CDR2 SNTAGT.

The chain's CDR3 is CASSIATGMSNQPQHF. The DNA of the CDR3 is TGTGCCAGTAGTATAGCAACAGGAATGAGCAATCAGCCCCAGCATTTT. J is TRBJ1-5 and V is TRBV19, with TRBD1 as a possible D gene (5 bases). The CDR3 has 16 amino acids. V lost 1 base to trimming and J lost 1 base, with 11 bases between them. Germline CDR1 LNHDA, CDR2 SQIVND (reference sequence).

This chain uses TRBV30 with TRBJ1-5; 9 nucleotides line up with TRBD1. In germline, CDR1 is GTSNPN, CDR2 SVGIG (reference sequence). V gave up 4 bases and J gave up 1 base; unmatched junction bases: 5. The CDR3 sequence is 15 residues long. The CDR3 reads CAWTTGQGSNQPQHF. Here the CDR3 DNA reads TGTGCCTGGACTACCGGACAGGGGAGCAATCAGCCCCAGCATTTT.

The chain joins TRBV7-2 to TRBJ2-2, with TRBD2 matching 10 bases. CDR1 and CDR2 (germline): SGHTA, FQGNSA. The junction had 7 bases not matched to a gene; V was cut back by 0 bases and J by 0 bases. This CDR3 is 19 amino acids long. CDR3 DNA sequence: TGTGCCAGCAGCTTAGCGCGTCTAGCGGGAGCGACGAACACCGGGGAGCTGTTTTTT. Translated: CASSLARLAGATNTGELFF.

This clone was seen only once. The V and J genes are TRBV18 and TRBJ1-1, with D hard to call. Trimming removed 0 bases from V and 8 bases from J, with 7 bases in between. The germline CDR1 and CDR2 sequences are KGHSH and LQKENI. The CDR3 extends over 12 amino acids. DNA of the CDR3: TGTGCCAGCTCACCACCGGCCAGGGAAGCTTTCTTT. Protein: CASSPPAREAFF.

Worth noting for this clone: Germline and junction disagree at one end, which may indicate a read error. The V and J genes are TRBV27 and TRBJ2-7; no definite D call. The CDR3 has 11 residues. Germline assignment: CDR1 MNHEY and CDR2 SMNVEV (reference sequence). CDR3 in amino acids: CASSSRTGMRF. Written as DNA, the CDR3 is TGTGCCAGCAGTTCGAGGACCGGTATGAGGTTC.

The CDR3 is CASSLEVGTQYF. CDR3 coding DNA: TGTGCCAGCAGCTTAGAAGTAGGTACGCAGTATTTT. V is TRBV13 and J is TRBJ2-3; D is uncertain. Germline values: CDR1 PRHDT, CDR2 FYEKMQ (reference sequence). This CDR3 region has 12 residues. V lost 1 base, J lost 8 bases, and 7 bases lay in between.